The entry below describes one TCR beta chain. Looked up from germline, CDR1 is MNHEY and CDR2 is SVGAGI. Trimming took 2 bases from V and 6 from J; bases not matched to a gene: 5. The CDR3 sequence is 16 residues long. TCRdb used MiXCR to reprocess the RT-PCR reads, holding one entry per CDR3 protein. Of 550,000 to 750,000 distinct CDR3 sequences in the sample, 14% were seen once. The receptor's source is a female donor in good health, serving as a healthy control. The chain links TRBV6-5 to TRBJ2-1; TRBD2 matches at 12 bases. Specimen: memory CD4+ T cells from blood. The CDR3 DNA follows: TGTGCCAGCAGTTACGCCGGGACTAGCGGGTCCAATGAGCAGTTCTTC. Encoded protein: CASSYAGTSGSNEQFF.